This TCR beta chain was sequenced in a study of ipilimumab plus nivolumab after autologous stem cell transplantation. At the level of the study: Patients received a median of roughly 5 ipilimumab and about 8 nivolumab doses.

The assay was immunoSEQ multiplex PCR, and TCRdb's table has in-frame clones only and misses some. The table has about 22,000 clones, 70% to 85% seen once. Starting 14 to 28 days after autologous transplant, ipilimumab 1 mg/kg was given. As concerns this clone: The antigen remains unidentified.

V was trimmed by 3 bases and J by 8 bases, leaving 6 bases between them. Germline lookup yields CDR1 DFQATT and CDR2 SNEGSKA (reference sequence). The CDR3 is 10 amino acids. Study observations and caveats: TCR repertoire, Treg phenotype and gut microbiota reportedly support more study of this approach.

The chain has TRBV20-1 and TRBJ2-3, with D possibly matching TRBD1 (5 bases). This clonotype originated in a male donor with diffuse large B-cell lymphoma. Sequencing used PBMCs, obtained in a trial of ipilimumab plus nivolumab as post-transplant consolidation. In DNA, the CDR3 is TGCAGTGCTAGCAGGGTTACGCAGTATTTT. Translation: CSASRVTQYF.